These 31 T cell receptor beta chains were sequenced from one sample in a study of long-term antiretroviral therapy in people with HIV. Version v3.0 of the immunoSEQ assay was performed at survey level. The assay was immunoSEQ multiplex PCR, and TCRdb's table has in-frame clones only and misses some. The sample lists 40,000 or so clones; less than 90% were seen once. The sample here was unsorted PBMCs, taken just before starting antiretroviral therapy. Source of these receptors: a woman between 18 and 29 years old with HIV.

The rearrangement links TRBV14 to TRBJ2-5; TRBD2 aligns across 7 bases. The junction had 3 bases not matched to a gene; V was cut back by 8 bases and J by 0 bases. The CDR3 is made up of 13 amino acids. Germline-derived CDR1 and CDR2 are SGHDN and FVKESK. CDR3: CASGRDNQETQYF. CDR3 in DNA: TGTGCCAGCGGGAGGGATAACCAAGAGACCCAGTACTTC.

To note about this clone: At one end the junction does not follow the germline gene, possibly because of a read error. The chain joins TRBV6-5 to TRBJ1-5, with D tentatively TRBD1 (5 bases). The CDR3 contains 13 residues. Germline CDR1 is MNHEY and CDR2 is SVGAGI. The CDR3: CASSSDSSQPQHF. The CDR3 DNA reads TGTGCCAGCAGTTCCGACAGCAGTCAGCCCCAGCATTTT.

The CDR3 sequence is CASSPGAYEQYF. In DNA form, the CDR3 reads TGTGCCAGCAGCCCTGGGGCCTACGAGCAGTACTTC. The chain is built from TRBV9 and TRBJ2-7; the D is unclear. This CDR3 contains 12 residues. V was shortened by 4 bases and J by 2 bases, with 7 bases between the two germline ends. Germline assignment: CDR1 SGDLS and CDR2 YYNGEE.

CDR3 in amino acids: CASSLDTAGYEQYF. In DNA, the CDR3 is TGTGCCAGCAGTTTGGACACCGCGGGCTACGAGCAGTACTTC. The chain carries TRBV6-1 and TRBJ2-7; D tentatively fits TRBD1 or TRBD2 (5 bases each). The CDR3 has 14 residues. Germline V gene lookup returns CDR1 MNHNS and CDR2 SASEGT. V was clipped by 5 bases and J by 3 bases, with 14 bases between them.

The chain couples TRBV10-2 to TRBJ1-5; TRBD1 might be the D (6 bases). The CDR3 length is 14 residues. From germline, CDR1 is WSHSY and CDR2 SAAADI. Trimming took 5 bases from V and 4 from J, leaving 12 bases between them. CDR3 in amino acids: CASSPNRENQPQHF. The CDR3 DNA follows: TGCGCCAGCAGTCCTAACAGGGAAAATCAGCCCCAGCATTTT.

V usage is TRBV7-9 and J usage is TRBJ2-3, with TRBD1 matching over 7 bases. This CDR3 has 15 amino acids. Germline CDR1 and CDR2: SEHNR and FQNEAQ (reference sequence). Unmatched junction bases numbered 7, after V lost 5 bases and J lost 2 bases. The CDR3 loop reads CASSPDRTNTDTQYF. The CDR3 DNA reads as TGTGCCAGCAGCCCGGACAGGACCAACACAGATACGCAGTATTTT.

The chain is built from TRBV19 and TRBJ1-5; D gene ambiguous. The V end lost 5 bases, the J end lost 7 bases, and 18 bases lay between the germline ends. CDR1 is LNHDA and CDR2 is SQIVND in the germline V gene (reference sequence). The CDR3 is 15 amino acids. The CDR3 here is CASSLTSGVWQPQHF. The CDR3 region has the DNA TGTGCCAGTAGTTTGACGAGCGGGGTTTGGCAGCCCCAGCATTTT.

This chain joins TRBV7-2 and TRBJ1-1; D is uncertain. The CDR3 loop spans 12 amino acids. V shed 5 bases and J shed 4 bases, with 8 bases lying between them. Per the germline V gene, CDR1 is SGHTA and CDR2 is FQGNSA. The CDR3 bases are TGTGCCAGCAGCCCCCGCAGCACTGAAGCTTTCTTT. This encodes CASSPRSTEAFF.

The CDR3 spells CASSSTTGESQPQHF. Here the CDR3 DNA reads TGTGCCAGCAGCTCCACGACAGGGGAAAGTCAGCCCCAGCATTTT. The chain recombines TRBV7-8 with TRBJ1-5; 8 bases map to TRBD1. CDR1 is SGHVS and CDR2 is FQNEAQ in the germline V gene. Trimming at V came to 4 bases and at J to 6 bases, leaving 8 bases not matched to a gene. The CDR3 is 15 amino acids.

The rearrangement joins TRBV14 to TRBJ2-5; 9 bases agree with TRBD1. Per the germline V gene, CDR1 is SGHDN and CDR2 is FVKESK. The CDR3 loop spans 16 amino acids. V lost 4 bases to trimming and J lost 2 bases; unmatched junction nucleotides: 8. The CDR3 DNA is TGTGCCAGCAGCCTTCTCCCGGGACAGGGACAAGAGACCCAGTACTTC. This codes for CASSLLPGQGQETQYF.

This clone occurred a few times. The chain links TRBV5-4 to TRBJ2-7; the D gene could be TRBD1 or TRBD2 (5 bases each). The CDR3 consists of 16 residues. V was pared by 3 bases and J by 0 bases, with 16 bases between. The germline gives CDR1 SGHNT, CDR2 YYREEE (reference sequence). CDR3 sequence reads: CASSSGEDTSSYEQYF. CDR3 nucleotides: TGTGCCAGCAGCTCGGGTGAGGACACTAGCTCCTACGAGCAGTACTTC.

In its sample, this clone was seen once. For the CDR3, the DNA is TGTGCCAGCAGTTTAATGGAAAGGGGGCGGGAGCAGTACTTC. It is translated as CASSLMERGREQYF. The chain has TRBV28 and TRBJ2-7; 7 bases are shared with TRBD1. This CDR3 contains 14 residues. In germline, CDR1 is MDHEN, CDR2 SYDVKM. V shed 2 bases, J shed 7 bases, and the junction held 8 bases outside the gene matches.

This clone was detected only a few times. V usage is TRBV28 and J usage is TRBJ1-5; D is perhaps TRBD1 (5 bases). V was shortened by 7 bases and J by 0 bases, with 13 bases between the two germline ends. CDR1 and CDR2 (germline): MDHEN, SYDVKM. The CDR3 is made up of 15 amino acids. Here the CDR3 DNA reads TGTGCCAGCAATGGGGGAACCTATAGCAATCAGCCCCAGCATTTT. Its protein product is CASNGGTYSNQPQHF.

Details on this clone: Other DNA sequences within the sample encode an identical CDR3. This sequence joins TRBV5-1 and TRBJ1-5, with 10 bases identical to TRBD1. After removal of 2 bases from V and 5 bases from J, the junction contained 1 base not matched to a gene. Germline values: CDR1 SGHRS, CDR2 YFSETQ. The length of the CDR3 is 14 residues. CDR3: CASSLGQGDQPQHF. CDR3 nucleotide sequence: TGCGCCAGCAGCTTAGGACAGGGGGATCAGCCCCAGCATTTT.

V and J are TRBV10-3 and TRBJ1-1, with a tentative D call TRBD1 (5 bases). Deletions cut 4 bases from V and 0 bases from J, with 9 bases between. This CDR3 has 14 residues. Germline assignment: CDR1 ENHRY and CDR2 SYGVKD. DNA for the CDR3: TGTGCCATCAGTGCTGGGGGGATGAACACTGAAGCTTTCTTT. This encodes CAISAGGMNTEAFF.

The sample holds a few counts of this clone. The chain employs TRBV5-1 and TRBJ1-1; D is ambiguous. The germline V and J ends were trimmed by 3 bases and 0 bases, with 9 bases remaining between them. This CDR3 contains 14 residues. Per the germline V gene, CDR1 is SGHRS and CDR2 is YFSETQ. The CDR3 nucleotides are TGCGCCAGCAGCTCAGGAGACATGAACACTGAAGCTTTCTTT. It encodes CASSSGDMNTEAFF.

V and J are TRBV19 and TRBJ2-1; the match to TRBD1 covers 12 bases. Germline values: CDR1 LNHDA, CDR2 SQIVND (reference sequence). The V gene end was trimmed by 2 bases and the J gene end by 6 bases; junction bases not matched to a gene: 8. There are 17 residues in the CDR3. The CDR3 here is CASSISGTGGWGNEQFF. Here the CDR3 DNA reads TGTGCCAGTAGTATATCGGGGACAGGGGGCTGGGGCAATGAGCAGTTCTTC.

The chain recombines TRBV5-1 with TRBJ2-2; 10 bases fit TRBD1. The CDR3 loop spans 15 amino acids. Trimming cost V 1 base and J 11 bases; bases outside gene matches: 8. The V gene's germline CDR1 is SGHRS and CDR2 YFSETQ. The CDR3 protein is CASSLRQGAVTELFF. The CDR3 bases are TGCGCCAGCAGCTTGAGACAGGGGGCCGTTACTGAGCTGTTTTTT. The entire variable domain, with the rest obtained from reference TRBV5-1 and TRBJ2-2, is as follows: KAGVTQTPRYLIKTRGQQVTLSCSPISGHRSVSWYQQTPGQGLQFLFEYFSETQRNKGNFPGRFSGRQFSNSRSEMNVSTLELGDSALYLCASSLRQGAVTELFFGEGSRLTVL.

This CDR3 is CASSYRGQIPYNEQFF. CDR3 DNA sequence: TGTGCCAGCAGTTACAGGGGACAGATACCCTACAATGAGCAGTTCTTC. This sequence joins TRBV6-6 and TRBJ2-1; 7 nucleotides agree with TRBD1. The CDR3 has 16 amino acids. CDR1 is MNHNY, CDR2 SVGAGI, per germline (reference sequence). With V trimmed by 2 bases and J by 2 bases, 6 bases remained unmatched.

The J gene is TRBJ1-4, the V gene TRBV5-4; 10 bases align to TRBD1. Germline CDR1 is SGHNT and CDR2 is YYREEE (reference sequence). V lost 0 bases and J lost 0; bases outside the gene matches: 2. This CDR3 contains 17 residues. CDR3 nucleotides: TGTGCCAGCAGCTTGGGACAGGGGGCCCCAACTAATGAAAAACTGTTTTTT. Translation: CASSLGQGAPTNEKLFF.

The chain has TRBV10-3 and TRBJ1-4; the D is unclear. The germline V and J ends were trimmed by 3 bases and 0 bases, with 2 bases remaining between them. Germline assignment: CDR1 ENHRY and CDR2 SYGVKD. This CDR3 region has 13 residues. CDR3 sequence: CAISDATNEKLFF. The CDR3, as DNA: TGTGCCATCAGTGATGCAACTAATGAAAAACTGTTTTTT.

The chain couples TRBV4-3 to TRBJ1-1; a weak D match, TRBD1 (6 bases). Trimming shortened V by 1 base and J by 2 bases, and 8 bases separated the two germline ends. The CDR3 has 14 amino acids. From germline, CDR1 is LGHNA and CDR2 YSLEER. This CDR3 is CASSQGQENTEAFF. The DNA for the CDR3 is TGCGCCAGCAGCCAAGGACAGGAAAACACTGAAGCTTTCTTT.

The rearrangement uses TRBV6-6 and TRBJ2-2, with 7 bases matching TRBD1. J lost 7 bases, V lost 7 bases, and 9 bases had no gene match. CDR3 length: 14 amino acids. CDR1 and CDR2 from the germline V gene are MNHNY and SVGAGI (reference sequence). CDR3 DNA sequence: TGTGCCAGCACCGGGAAGGGGGCTGGCGGGGAGCTGTTTTTT. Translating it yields CASTGKGAGGELFF.

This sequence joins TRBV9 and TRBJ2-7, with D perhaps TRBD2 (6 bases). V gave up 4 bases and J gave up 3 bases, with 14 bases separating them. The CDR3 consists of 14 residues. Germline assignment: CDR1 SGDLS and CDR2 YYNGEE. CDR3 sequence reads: CASSTGLPSYEQYF. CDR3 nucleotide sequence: TGTGCCAGCAGCACGGGACTTCCGAGCTACGAGCAGTACTTC.

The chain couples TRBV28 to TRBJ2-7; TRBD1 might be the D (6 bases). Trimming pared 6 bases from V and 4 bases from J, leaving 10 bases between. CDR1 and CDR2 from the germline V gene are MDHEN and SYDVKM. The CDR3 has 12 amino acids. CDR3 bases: TGTGCCAGCAGGGCGACAGGTTACGAGCAGTACTTC. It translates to CASRATGYEQYF.

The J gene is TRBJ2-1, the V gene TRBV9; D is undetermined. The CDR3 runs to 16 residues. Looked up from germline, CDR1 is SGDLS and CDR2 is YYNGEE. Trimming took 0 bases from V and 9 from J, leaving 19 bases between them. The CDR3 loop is CASSVVEGRFGSEQFF. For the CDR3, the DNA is TGTGCCAGCAGCGTAGTTGAAGGTCGTTTCGGCAGTGAGCAGTTCTTC.

The CDR3 loop reads CASSSPSGNTIYF. The CDR3 region has the DNA TGTGCCAGCAGCTCTCCTAGCGGAAACACCATATATTTT. This chain links TRBV11-2 with TRBJ1-3; D gene ambiguous. CDR3 length: 13 residues. CDR1 SGHAT and CDR2 FQNNGV come from the germline V gene. Trimming left V 4 bases short and J 4 bases short, with 8 bases between.

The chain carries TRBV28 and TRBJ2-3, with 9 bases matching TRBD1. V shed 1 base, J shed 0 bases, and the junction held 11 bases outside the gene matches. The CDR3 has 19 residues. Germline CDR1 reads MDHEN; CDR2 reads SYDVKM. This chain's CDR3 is CASSLYRLGQGSSTDTQYF. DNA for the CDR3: TGTGCCAGCAGTTTATACCGCCTTGGACAGGGGTCTAGCACAGATACGCAGTATTTT.

CDR3 sequence: CASRANGEQYF. Written as DNA, the CDR3 is TGTGCCAGCAGGGCCAACGGGGAGCAGTACTTC. The chain joins TRBV27 to TRBJ2-7, with D unclear. Trimming took off 6 bases at V and 7 bases at J, with 10 bases between the two ends. This CDR3 contains 11 residues. In germline, CDR1 is MNHEY, CDR2 SMNVEV (reference sequence).

This CDR3 reads CASSFGATYEQYF. The CDR3 nucleotides read TGTGCCAGCAGCTTTGGGGCGACCTACGAGCAGTACTTC. This sequence joins TRBV7-2 and TRBJ2-7; D possibly corresponds to TRBD1 (5 bases). V lost 3 bases to trimming and J lost 2 bases, with 8 bases between them. CDR3 length: 13 residues. CDR1 SGHTA and CDR2 FQGNSA come from the germline V gene.

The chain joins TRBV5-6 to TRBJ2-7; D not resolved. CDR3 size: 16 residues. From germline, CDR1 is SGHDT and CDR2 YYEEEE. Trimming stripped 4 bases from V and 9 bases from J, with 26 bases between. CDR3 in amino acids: CASSNWGLTQLRGQYF. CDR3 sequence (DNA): TGTGCCAGCAGCAATTGGGGTCTGACTCAGCTACGAGGGCAGTACTTC.